This entry features one TCR beta chain sequence. Germline-derived CDR1 and CDR2 are SGHRS and YFSETQ. The CDR3 extends over 15 amino acids. V was shortened by 0 bases and J by 1 base, with 10 bases between the two germline ends. This sample's time point: newly diagnosed GD, antithyroid drugs for less than 3 months. The TCR library was made from RNA extracted from PBMCs. This sample is part of a study of regulatory T cells in long-lasting Graves disease. Combining iRepertoire HTBI primers with Arm-PCR of CDR3 regions, the authors built TCR beta libraries. TCRdb processed the multiplex PCR reads anew with MiXCR; each CDR3 protein has one entry. The data contain approximately 470,000 distinct CDR3 sequences, 15% to 20% of them seen just once; the ten biggest clones take up approximately 12%. A further study also used this sample, focusing on T cells in Graves' hyperthyroidism and ophthalmopathy. That investigation notes: Investigators excluded patients with uncontrolled infection, other autoimmune disease, pregnancy or lactation. The HTBI primer set was used in a first-round RT-PCR of the TCR CDR3. Most thyroid clonotypes with frequency above 0.001 were detected in blood. In the analysis, a 13 V-J model separated ophthalmopathy from stable hyperthyroidism.

The chain links TRBV5-1 to TRBJ1-2; D ambiguous. Sequences were derived from peripheral blood mononuclear cells (PBMCs), sampled at new diagnosis, from a patient treated with antithyroid drugs. The receptor comes from a man aged 35-49 years with Graves disease. CDR3 DNA: TGCGCCAGCAGCTTGGGAGGAGGAGATAACTATGGCTACACCTTC. This sequence encodes CASSLGGGDNYGYTF.